Following are 14 T cell receptor beta chains from one sample sequenced in a study of siplizumab effects on memory and regulatory T cells (dated by TCRdb to 2018 to 2020). The library was built by means of the immunoSEQ multiplex PCR assay. Drawn from immuneACCESS, this table holds only the in-frame rearrangements with V and J called that TCRdb kept. Clones are partly lost; checked studies trace under half to an unresolved V gene and leave the rest unexplained. For this sample the table gives 94,000 or so clones, of which around 95% were detected only once. The ten largest make up approximately 0.031% of the sample. Material for sequencing was naive CD4+ T cells sorted from blood. In light of the paper, this sample's cell subset or site label describes: unstimulated naive T cells. These receptors were collected from a human donor in good health.

To note about this clone: One end of the junction does not line up with germline, which may come from a read error. The rearrangement joins TRBV6-1 to TRBJ1-5; no reliable D call. CDR3 size: 13 residues. The germline CDR1 and CDR2 sequences are MNHNS and SASEGT. The CDR3 DNA reads as TGTGCCGGCAGATCCGGTAGCAATCAGCCCCAGCATTTT. Translation: CAGRSGSNQPQHF.

The chain couples TRBV25-1 to TRBJ1-2; 8 nucleotides match TRBD1. With V trimmed by 2 bases and J by 1 base, 3 bases remained unmatched. Germline V gives CDR1 MGHDK, CDR2 SYGVNS. The CDR3 runs 15 residues. The CDR3 spells CASSEGQGINYGYTF. DNA for the CDR3: TGTGCCAGCAGTGAAGGACAGGGTATTAACTATGGCTACACCTTC.

The chain recombines TRBV29-1 with TRBJ1-1, with D possibly matching TRBD1 (6 bases). This CDR3 is built from 12 residues. Germline V gives CDR1 SQVTM, CDR2 ANQGSEA. V was trimmed by 4 bases and J by 4 bases, leaving 10 bases between them. CDR3 sequence (DNA): TGCAGCGTTGCCTTGGGGGCCACTGAAGCTTTCTTT. Translated: CSVALGATEAFF.

The chain uses TRBV11-1 and TRBJ1-1; D is unresolved. The CDR3 runs to 14 residues. Germline values: CDR1 SGHAT, CDR2 FQDESV (reference sequence). Trimming took 2 bases from V and 0 from J, leaving 7 bases between them. The CDR3: CASSLRGMNTEAFF. CDR3 DNA: TGTGCCAGCAGCTTACGAGGCATGAACACTGAAGCTTTCTTT.

The V and J genes are TRBV29-1 and TRBJ1-2; D remains unclear. Trimming cost V 5 bases and J 1 base, with 8 bases left between them. Germline V gives CDR1 SQVTM, CDR2 ANQGSEA. This CDR3 has 12 amino acids. CDR3 bases: TGCAGCGTTCCACACCTTAACTATGGCTACACCTTC. Protein product: CSVPHLNYGYTF.

The CDR3: CSGTEAFF. DNA for the CDR3: TGCAGCGGTACTGAAGCTTTCTTT. J is TRBJ1-1 and V is TRBV29-1, with no clear D. This CDR3 contains 8 residues. The V end lost 7 bases, the J end lost 5 bases, and 2 bases lay between the germline ends. Germline CDR1 and CDR2: SQVTM and ANQGSEA.

The rearrangement joins TRBV19 to TRBJ2-3; TRBD2 aligns across 12 bases. The CDR3 extends over 16 amino acids. Germline assignment: CDR1 LNHDA and CDR2 SQIVND (reference sequence). V trimming: 5 bases; J trimming: 7 bases; junction bases outside the gene matches: 10. CDR3 sequence: CASSSETSGGANTQYF. The DNA of the CDR3 is TGTGCCAGTAGTTCCGAGACTAGCGGGGGAGCAAATACGCAGTATTTT. Supplemented by reference TRBV19 and TRBJ2-3, the full variable domain reads DGGITQSPKYLFRKEGQNVTLSCEQNLNHDAMYWYRQDPGQGLRLIYYSQIVNDFQKGDIAEGYSVSREKKESFPLTVTSAQKNPTAFYLCASSSETSGGANTQYFGPGTRLTVL.

V gene TRBV7-9 combines with J gene TRBJ2-1; D ambiguous. CDR1 and CDR2 (germline): SEHNR, FQNEAQ (reference sequence). V shed 0 bases and J shed 7 bases, with 7 bases lying between them. The CDR3 is 13 residues long. The CDR3 is CASSLALGNEQFF. The CDR3 DNA reads TGTGCCAGCAGCTTAGCGTTAGGGAATGAGCAGTTCTTC.

The J gene is TRBJ2-7, the V gene TRBV11-3; possible D gene TRBD2, 7 bases. The CDR3 contains 16 residues. V gave up 2 bases and J gave up 5 bases, with 19 bases separating them. The germline V gene encodes CDR1 SGHNT and CDR2 YENEEA. CDR3 in amino acids: CASSLTFGGAQDEQYF. The CDR3 DNA follows: TGTGCCAGCAGCTTAACCTTTGGGGGGGCGCAAGACGAGCAGTACTTC.

This chain links TRBV5-1 with TRBJ2-5; weak D call: TRBD1 (6 bases). V was pared by 4 bases and J by 2 bases, with 9 bases between. In germline, CDR1 is SGHRS, CDR2 YFSETQ. The CDR3 extends over 13 amino acids. This CDR3 is CASSPGAQETQYF. In nucleotides, the CDR3 is TGCGCCAGCAGCCCAGGGGCGCAAGAGACCCAGTACTTC.

J is TRBJ2-5 and V is TRBV5-5; TRBD2 aligns across 12 bases. After removal of 4 bases from V and 0 bases from J, the junction contained 4 bases not matched to a gene. This CDR3 region has 16 residues. The germline gives CDR1 SGHKS, CDR2 YYEKEE (reference sequence). The CDR3 DNA reads TGTGCCAGCAGCCCTCGGACTAGCGGGGACCAAGAGACCCAGTACTTC. Translated: CASSPRTSGDQETQYF.

This chain links TRBV6-1 with TRBJ1-6, with unresolved D. The CDR3 covers 17 residues. V lost 4 bases, J lost 3 bases, and 16 bases lay in between. Germline V gene data show CDR1 as MNHNS and CDR2 as SASEGT. CDR3: CASSGNPSSLYNSPLHF. The CDR3 DNA sequence: TGTGCCAGCAGTGGAAACCCTAGCAGCCTCTATAATTCACCCCTCCACTTT.

The chain has TRBV27 and TRBJ2-1, with TRBD2 matching over 8 bases. The germline CDR1 and CDR2 sequences are MNHEY and SMNVEV (reference sequence). This CDR3 has 19 residues. The J segment lost 0 bases and the V segment lost 5 bases, leaving 15 bases of the junction unmatched. CDR3 nucleotide sequence: TGTGCCAGCAGTCTTCAATCGGGGGGGGCGGCAAGCTCCTACAATGAGCAGTTCTTC. It translates to CASSLQSGGAASSYNEQFF.

This chain uses TRBV28 with TRBJ1-1; 7 nucleotides match TRBD1. Germline CDR1 reads MDHEN; CDR2 reads SYDVKM. The V segment lost 8 bases and the J segment 7 bases; nucleotides outside the gene matches: 7. The CDR3 consists of 12 residues. CDR3 in DNA: TGTGCCAGCCACGTACAGGGGTTTGAAGCTTTCTTT. Amino acid sequence: CASHVQGFEAFF.